This TCR beta chain appears in the sequencing data of a study of CD8+ T cells in alopecia areata. The overall study: Affected scalp percentage determined the severity score of treated patients. Broader study findings: Given one nonresponder, whether baseline CD8+ expansion relates to response remains uncertain.

Concerning this clone itself: The antigen remains undetermined.

As for treatment: oral pan-JAK inhibitor, 5-10 mg twice daily. Germline trimming cut 4 bases from V and 7 bases from J; bases unmatched to any gene: 14. Germline loops: CDR1 PRHDT, CDR2 FYEKMQ (reference sequence). The CDR3 has 17 amino acids. Extracted RNA was reverse transcribed into cDNA, the sequencing template. The repertoire was sequenced with immunoSEQ multiplex PCR; TCRdb's copy has only in-frame clones and lacks some. Among some 200,000 clones listed, 55% to 70% were seen once. This receptor was identified in a human donor with alopecia areata. Sequencing used CD4+ T cells sorted from blood, obtained at week 4, from a patient treated with tofacitinib. The V gene is TRBV13, the J gene TRBJ2-2, with 8 bases that match TRBD1. The CDR3 sequence: CASSSSKRQGISGELFF. The CDR3 DNA is TGTGCCAGCAGCTCTTCCAAGAGACAGGGGATTAGCGGGGAGCTGTTTTTT.